Each of the 21 T cell receptor beta chains below was sequenced from the same sample in a study of tumor and adjacent non-tumor tissue in lung cancer. The library came from three nested PCR rounds adapted from ARM-PCR protocols. TCRdb reanalysed the multiplex PCR reads using MiXCR and keeps one entry per CDR3 protein. This table holds some 100,000 distinct CDR3 sequences, 60% to 80% found once. No cell sorting was done before RNA was extracted from the tissue. Distant lung tissue was collected more than 3 cm away from the tumor edge. Material: distant non-tumor lung tissue. These receptors were taken from a man younger than 40 with non-small cell lung cancer.

On this clonotype: Compared with germline, one end of the junction differs, possibly owing to a read error. This rearrangement joins TRBV6-5 to TRBJ1-3; possibly TRBD1 for D (6 bases). Germline V gene data show CDR1 as MNHEY and CDR2 as SVGAGI. CDR3 size: 17 residues. This CDR3 is CASNYSPGGARGDTIYF. For the CDR3, the DNA is TGTGCCAGCAATTACTCTCCGGGGGGCGCAAGGGGAGACACGATATATTTT.

This clonotype turned up a few times. At one end, the junction sequence differs from germline, possibly due to a read error. The chain joins TRBV19 to TRBJ1-1; no definite D call. CDR1 and CDR2 from the germline V gene are LNHDA and SQIVND (reference sequence). This CDR3 region has 12 residues. The DNA for the CDR3 is TGTGCCAGTAGTATAGTAAACACTGAAGCTTCCTTT. Amino acids: CASSIVNTEASF.

This clonotype was seen ten or more times. This chain links TRBV4-1 with TRBJ2-3; TRBD2 matches at 8 bases. V lost 0 bases, J lost 0 bases, and 8 bases stayed unmatched. Germline V CDR1 and CDR2: MGHRA, YSYEKL. The CDR3 covers 18 residues. CDR3: CASSQEPLAVRSTDTQYF. CDR3 sequence (DNA): TGCGCCAGCAGCCAAGAACCACTAGCGGTGAGAAGCACAGATACGCAGTATTTT.

Details on this clonotype: This could be a read error, since a much larger clone is one nucleotide away. This chain uses TRBV24-1 with TRBJ2-1; 15 bases are shared with TRBD2. CDR3 length: 18 amino acids. The germline CDR1 and CDR2 sequences are KGHDR and SFDVKD. The CDR3 nucleotides read TGTCCCACCAGTGATTCCGGACTAGCGGGAGGGTCCTACAATGAGCAGTTCTTC. This encodes CPTSDSGLAGGSYNEQFF.

There are a few counts of this clonotype. This clone may be a read error of a much larger clone one base away. V usage is TRBV11-3 and J usage is TRBJ2-2; 8 bases map to TRBD1. CDR1 is SGHNT and CDR2 is YENEEA in the germline V gene. The CDR3 has 15 amino acids. The CDR3 nucleotides are TGTGTCAGCAGCTTCGGACAGGGATCCACCGGGGAGCTGTTTTTT. Its translation: CVSSFGQGSTGELFF.

As concerns this clonotype: No conserved phenylalanine or tryptophan ends this CDR3, so it is likely a read error. The chain couples TRBV24-1 to TRBJ2-5; 7 nucleotides align to TRBD1. Unmatched junction bases numbered 8, after V lost 1 base and J lost 4 bases. Per germline, CDR1 KGHDR and CDR2 SFDVKD. This CDR3 region has 16 residues. CDR3 bases: TGTGCCACCAGTGATTTCAAGCGACAGGGAAGAGAGACCCAGTACCTC. Encoded protein: CATSDFKRQGRETQYL.

This clonotype was seen just once. Its ends do not fully match the called genes, so a read error is possible. The V call is TRBV11-2, the J call TRBJ2-7, with a tentative D call TRBD2 (6 bases). The germline V gene encodes CDR1 SGHAT and CDR2 FQNNGV. CDR3 length equals 16 residues. The CDR3 loop reads CANSLEGLGGTYVQYF. As DNA, the CDR3 is TGTGCCAACAGTTTAGAAGGATTGGGGGGAACCTACGTGCAGTACTTC.

On this clonotype: One junction end disagrees with the germline gene, perhaps due to a read error. In DNA, the CDR3 is TGTGCCTGCAGCCCCCGCGGGGGGTCTGAAGCTTTCTTT. The encoded protein is CACSPRGGSEAFF. The V call is TRBV11-1, the J call TRBJ1-1; a possible D gene is TRBD1 (5 bases). The V gene's germline CDR1 is SGHAT and CDR2 FQDESV (reference sequence). The CDR3 loop spans 13 amino acids.

J is TRBJ1-2 and V is TRBV6-5; D unclear. This CDR3 has 16 amino acids. Germline V lookup: CDR1 MNHEY, CDR2 SVGAGI. The DNA of the CDR3 is TGTGTCAGTGGAACTGAGGGATCAAGACCTAACTATGGCTACACCTTC. It specifies CVSGTEGSRPNYGYTF.

As to this clonotype: A much larger clone lies a single base off, so this may be a read error. The chain is built from TRBV6-2 or TRBV6-3 and TRBJ2-2, with D unresolved. V was clipped by 6 bases and J by 7 bases, with 12 bases between them. This CDR3 region has 13 residues. From germline, CDR1 is MNHEY and CDR2 SVGEGT. The CDR3, as DNA: TGTGCCAGCAGAACCGACTCCTACGGGGAGCTGTTTTTT. As protein: CASRTDSYGELFF.

This clonotype came up once. Since no conserved phenylalanine or tryptophan closes the CDR3, a read error is the likely cause. The V call is TRBV7-8, the J call TRBJ1-1; 7 nucleotides agree with TRBD1. This CDR3 has 13 amino acids. J was trimmed by 7 bases and V by 1 base; bases with no gene match: 3. Germline V gives CDR1 SGHVS, CDR2 FQNEAQ. CDR3 loop: CASSLDRDSEAFS. CDR3 sequence (DNA): TGTGCCAGCAGCTTAGACCGGGACAGTGAAGCTTTCTCT.

With regard to this clonotype: Germline is not matched at one junction end, which may reflect a read error. The chain combines TRBV29-1 with TRBJ2-7, with TRBD2 matching over 7 bases. This CDR3 comprises 14 residues. Germline V gives CDR1 SQVTM, CDR2 ANQGSEA. The CDR3 sequence: CSVDSGTTSYGQYF. In DNA form, the CDR3 reads TGCAGCGTTGACTCCGGGACTACTTCTTACGGGCAGTACTTC.

On this clonotype: Possible read error: a much larger clone is one base away. The chain recombines TRBV6-2 or TRBV6-3 with TRBJ2-1; TRBD2 matches 8 bases. This CDR3 spans 14 amino acids. The junction had 8 bases not matched to a gene; V was cut back by 7 bases and J by 6 bases. The germline V gene has CDR1 MNHEY and CDR2 SVGEGT. CDR3 DNA: TGTGCCAGCAATATACGGGAGGGCCCCAATGAGCAGTTCTTC. Its translation: CASNIREGPNEQFF.

As to this clonotype: A single base separates this from a much larger clone, so it may be a read error. A read error is likely, as this CDR3 ends without the conserved phenylalanine or tryptophan. This chain links TRBV20-1 with TRBJ2-5; 9 bases fit TRBD1. CDR1 and CDR2 (germline): DFQATT, SNEGSKA (reference sequence). The CDR3 totals 14 residues. V trimming: 6 bases; J trimming: 4 bases; junction bases outside the gene matches: 9. The CDR3 nucleotides are TGCAGTGCCGAGGGGACAGGGACTGTAGAGACCCAGTACTTA. Its translation: CSAEGTGTVETQYL.

In this sample, this clonotype turned up many times. The genes are TRBV6-1 and TRBJ1-4, with 7 bases that match TRBD1. The CDR3 length is 14 residues. Germline V lookup: CDR1 MNHNS, CDR2 SASEGT. After removal of 6 bases from V and 7 bases from J, the junction contained 8 bases not matched to a gene. The CDR3 protein is CASRTQGLGEKLFF. In DNA form, the CDR3 reads TGTGCCAGCAGGACACAGGGGTTGGGTGAAAAACTGTTTTTT.

The chain carries TRBV6-1 and TRBJ1-6; 8 bases are shared with TRBD1. This CDR3 contains 13 residues. Trimming cost V 6 bases and J 9 bases; bases outside gene matches: 4. Germline assignment: CDR1 MNHNS and CDR2 SASEGT. In nucleotides, the CDR3 is TGTGCCAGCAGGGCTGACAGGGGTTCACCCCTCCACTTT. This gives the protein CASRADRGSPLHF.

As concerns this clonotype: With a much larger clone just one base away, this may be a read error. CDR3 loop: CSARDQRAGGSNEQFF. In DNA form, the CDR3 reads TGCAGTGCTAGAGATCAGCGAGCGGGGGGCAGCAATGAGCAGTTCTTC. The V gene is TRBV20-1, the J gene TRBJ2-1; 9 nucleotides agree with TRBD2. In germline, CDR1 is DFQATT, CDR2 SNEGSKA (reference sequence). V lost 0 bases to trimming and J lost 6 bases; unmatched junction nucleotides: 9. The CDR3 runs to 16 residues.

About this clonotype: Compared with germline, one end of the junction differs, possibly owing to a read error. The chain recombines TRBV11-1 with TRBJ1-6, with D perhaps matching TRBD1 (6 bases). This CDR3 is built from 13 residues. Germline V gene sequence: CDR1 SGHAT, CDR2 FQDESV (reference sequence). CDR3 region: CVSRQDINSPLHF. DNA for the CDR3: TGTGTCAGCAGACAGGATATTAATTCACCCCTCCACTTT.

J is TRBJ2-5 and V is TRBV6-6; D possibly corresponds to TRBD1 (6 bases). Trimming stripped 7 bases from V and 5 bases from J, with 20 bases between. Germline values: CDR1 MNHNY, CDR2 SVGAGI (reference sequence). The CDR3 has 15 amino acids. The DNA for the CDR3 is TGTGCCAGCAATTCCCACGGACAGAGGCGGGAGACCCAGTACTTC. It yields the protein CASNSHGQRRETQYF.

This clonotype was recorded a few times. This chain connects TRBV7-9 to TRBJ1-2; D remains ambiguous. V lost 4 bases and J 8 bases, leaving 20 bases between the germline ends. Germline V lookup: CDR1 SEHNR, CDR2 FQNEAQ (reference sequence). This CDR3 has 15 amino acids. Here the CDR3 reads CASSSTSGDSRGYTF. Written as DNA, the CDR3 is TGTGCCAGCAGCTCAACCTCCGGAGACTCCCGGGGCTACACCTTC.

This clonotype was picked up one time. Germline and junction disagree at one end, which may indicate a read error. This chain links TRBV4-3 with TRBJ1-4; D gene uncertain. CDR3 length: 15 amino acids. Germline CDR1 LGHNA, CDR2 YSLEER. The DNA of the CDR3 is TGCGCCAACAGCGCTACCCCCGTGTGGAACGAAAAACTGTTTTTT. Its translation is CANSATPVWNEKLFF.